Each of the 15 T cell receptor beta chains below was sequenced from the same sample in a study of T cells in Graves' hyperthyroidism and ophthalmopathy. TCR beta CDR3 region amplification was performed from RNA transcripts. When the TCR CDR3 underwent first-round RT-PCR, the HTBI primer set was used. TCRdb re-derived calls from the multiplex PCR reads in MiXCR, one entry per CDR3 protein. This sample has under 250,000 distinct CDR3 sequences, with more than 20% found just once. Material: blood. The receptors here all came from a woman aged 35 to 49 with Graves' ophthalmopathy.

CDR3 sequence (DNA): TGTGCCAGCAGCCCCAAGACAGGGCACTACGAGCAGTACTTC. This translates into CASSPKTGHYEQYF. V gene TRBV7-9 combines with J gene TRBJ2-7; 7 bases are a match to TRBD1. The CDR3 sequence is 14 residues long. With 5 bases clipped from V and 3 bases from J, the junction kept 7 bases outside the gene matches. Germline V CDR1 and CDR2: SEHNR, FQNEAQ (reference sequence). Using reference TRBV7-9 and TRBJ2-7 for the parts outside the CDR3, the full variable domain is DTGVSQNPRHKITKRGQNVTFRCDPISEHNRLYWYRQTLGQGPEFLTYFQNEAQLEKSRLLSDRFSAERPKGSFSTLEIQRTEQGDSAMYLCASSPKTGHYEQYFGPGTRLTVT.

The chain joins TRBV7-8 to TRBJ2-7; D is perhaps TRBD2 (6 bases). CDR1 SGHVS and CDR2 FQNEAQ come from the germline V gene. V lost 0 bases and J 0 bases, leaving 9 bases between the germline ends. The CDR3 extends over 15 amino acids. CDR3 bases: TGTGCCAGCAGCTTAGCTAGCGGCTACTCCTACGAGCAGTACTTC. This translates into CASSLASGYSYEQYF.

This clonotype showed up many times. The chain combines TRBV29-1 with TRBJ2-5; 9 nucleotides agree with TRBD2. V dropped 7 bases and J dropped 4; count of bases not matched to a gene: 13. CDR1 SQVTM and CDR2 ANQGSEA come from the germline V gene. The CDR3 is 15 amino acids. The CDR3 sequence is CSAAQGTSKGETQYF. The CDR3 DNA is TGCAGCGCCGCTCAAGGGACTAGCAAAGGAGAGACCCAGTACTTC.

CDR3 DNA sequence: TGTGCCAGCAGTTACCCCCTGAGTTGGGGGGGCTACGAGCAGTACTTC. Translated, it gives CASSYPLSWGGYEQYF. The chain uses TRBV6-5 and TRBJ2-7; 7 nucleotides line up with TRBD2. This CDR3 comprises 16 residues. Germline V gene sequence: CDR1 MNHEY, CDR2 SVGAGI. V dropped 2 bases and J dropped 3; count of bases not matched to a gene: 10.

This clonotype was seen many times. V gene TRBV30 combines with J gene TRBJ2-7; 8 bases match TRBD2. V gave up 1 base and J gave up 0 bases; unmatched junction bases: 8. Germline V gene sequence: CDR1 GTSNPN, CDR2 SVGIG (reference sequence). The CDR3 sequence is 16 residues long. This CDR3 reads CAWSDGAGVFSYEQYF. In DNA, the CDR3 is TGTGCCTGGAGTGACGGAGCGGGAGTTTTCTCCTACGAGCAGTACTTC.

This clonotype was seen a handful of times. The chain combines TRBV2 with TRBJ2-7; 8 bases agree with TRBD2. V lost 7 bases and J lost 5; bases outside the gene matches: 7. CDR1 and CDR2 (germline): SNHLY, FYNNEI. The CDR3 runs to 13 residues. CDR3 sequence: CASTDGGANEQYF. The CDR3 DNA reads as TGTGCCAGCACCGACGGGGGGGCCAACGAGCAGTACTTC.

This chain connects TRBV12-3 or TRBV12-4 to TRBJ1-1; no reliable D call. V was trimmed by 7 bases and J by 0 bases, leaving 9 bases between them. This CDR3 comprises 13 residues. The DNA of the CDR3 is TGTGCCAGCACCGGGCAGTTGAACACTGAAGCTTTCTTT. Translating it yields CASTGQLNTEAFF.

J is TRBJ2-2 and V is TRBV4-1; 9 nucleotides align to TRBD1. This CDR3 spans 16 amino acids. CDR1 is MGHRA and CDR2 is YSYEKL in the germline V gene. V lost 2 bases to trimming and J lost 7 bases; unmatched junction nucleotides: 8. Here the CDR3 reads CASSQSTGTGYGELFF. Here the CDR3 DNA reads TGCGCCAGCAGCCAATCAACCGGGACAGGGTACGGGGAGCTGTTTTTT.

This clonotype was found a few times. The chain has TRBV12-3 or TRBV12-4 and TRBJ2-5, with D perhaps TRBD1 (6 bases). There are 14 residues in the CDR3. Trimming took 5 bases from V and 1 from J, leaving 11 bases between them. The CDR3 spells CASSRRDTQETQYF. For the CDR3, the DNA is TGTGCCAGCAGTAGAAGGGACACCCAAGAGACCCAGTACTTC.

At least ten counts were recorded for this clonotype. The V and J genes are TRBV5-1 and TRBJ2-7, with 7 bases matching TRBD1. This CDR3 has 17 residues. CDR1 is SGHRS and CDR2 is YFSETQ in the germline V gene. With 2 bases clipped from V and 0 bases from J, the junction kept 11 bases outside the gene matches. CDR3 amino acids: CASSFFPGQTSSYEQYF. DNA for the CDR3: TGCGCCAGCAGCTTTTTTCCGGGACAGACAAGCTCCTACGAGCAGTACTTC.

This clonotype was counted many times. This chain joins TRBV7-3 and TRBJ2-5; either TRBD1 or TRBD2 may supply D (5 bases each). The germline V gene has CDR1 SGHTA and CDR2 FQGTGA. The CDR3 runs to 15 residues. V lost 5 bases and J 2 bases, leaving 15 bases between the germline ends. Here the CDR3 DNA reads TGTGCCAGCAGCGACCGGGACCTCACGCAAGAGACCCAGTACTTC. It specifies CASSDRDLTQETQYF.

Many counts were recorded for this clonotype. The CDR3 spells CASSAHRGPEAFF. In DNA, the CDR3 is TGTGCCAGCAGTGCCCACAGGGGGCCGGAAGCTTTCTTT. V is TRBV28 and J is TRBJ1-1, with TRBD1 identical over 9 bases. V gave up 5 bases and J gave up 8 bases; unmatched junction bases: 6. Germline CDR1 MDHEN, CDR2 SYDVKM. The CDR3 runs to 13 residues.

The rearrangement uses TRBV6-1 and TRBJ1-1; the D is unclear. The CDR3 contains 12 residues. V lost 8 bases and J 6 bases, leaving 13 bases between the germline ends. Per the germline V gene, CDR1 is MNHNS and CDR2 is SASEGT. CDR3 in amino acids: CASSPSKAEAFF. In DNA, the CDR3 is TGTGCCAGCTCCCCTTCCAAGGCTGAAGCTTTCTTT.

This clonotype was counted many times. The rearrangement uses TRBV5-5 and TRBJ2-7, with 9 bases fitting TRBD1. In germline, CDR1 is SGHKS, CDR2 YYEKEE (reference sequence). This CDR3 spans 14 amino acids. The V segment lost 1 base and the J segment 7 bases; nucleotides outside the gene matches: 6. The DNA of the CDR3 is TGTGCCAGCAGCTTGACAGGGGGCCTAGAAGAGCAGTACTTC. Amino acid sequence: CASSLTGGLEEQYF. The complete variable domain, with remaining parts taken from reference TRBV5-5 and TRBJ2-7, reads DAGVTQSPTHLIKTRGQQVTLRCSPISGHKSVSWYQQVLGQGPQFIFQYYEKEERGRGNFPDRFSARQFPNYSSELNVNALLLGDSALYLCASSLTGGLEEQYFGPGTRLTVT.

This chain joins TRBV11-2 and TRBJ2-7; no definite D call. CDR3 length: 15 amino acids. Deletions cut 4 bases from V and 0 bases from J, with 13 bases between. Per germline, CDR1 SGHAT and CDR2 FQNNGV. In DNA, the CDR3 is TGTGCCAGCAGCTACTCGGACGGGCACTCCTACGAGCAGTACTTC. Residues: CASSYSDGHSYEQYF.